A single sample is the source of the 29 T cell receptor beta chains below, sequenced in a study of blood T cell repertoires in COVID-19. Clones were sequenced by immunoSEQ multiplex PCR, and TCRdb holds only the in-frame ones, with some missing. The sample carries 60,000 to 75,000 clones, around 90% recorded once. The material sequenced was peripheral blood. The receptors derive from a woman aged 80 or over with active COVID-19.

The rearrangement links TRBV3-1 (or the pseudogene TRBV3-2) to TRBJ2-1, with 13 bases aligning to TRBD2. The CDR3 is 15 amino acids. V shed 1 base and J 8 bases; nucleotides not matched to a gene: 2. Looked up from germline, CDR1 is LGHDT and CDR2 is YNNKEL (reference sequence). The CDR3 here is CASSQGTSGGYEQFF. CDR3 nucleotides: TGTGCCAGCAGCCAAGGGACTAGCGGGGGCTATGAGCAGTTCTTC.

The chain recombines TRBV18 with TRBJ1-2, with no clear D. CDR1 KGHSH and CDR2 LQKENI come from the germline V gene. The length of the CDR3 is 13 residues. The V end was cut by 2 bases, the J end by 8 bases, with 12 bases between. This CDR3 is CASSPINLRGYTF. CDR3 DNA: TGTGCCAGCTCACCAATTAACCTGAGAGGCTACACCTTC.

The rearrangement links TRBV7-8 to TRBJ2-1; no reliable D call. The CDR3 sequence is 12 residues long. The germline gives CDR1 SGHVS, CDR2 FQNEAQ. Trimming removed 3 bases from V and 7 bases from J, with 7 bases in between. DNA of the CDR3: TGTGCCAGCAGCTTTGACGGGAATGAGCAGTTCTTC. This encodes CASSFDGNEQFF.

J is TRBJ1-2 and V is TRBV2; 7 positions agree with TRBD1. The germline V gene encodes CDR1 SNHLY and CDR2 FYNNEI. This CDR3 is built from 13 residues. Trimming removed 8 bases from V and 7 bases from J; junction bases left unmatched: 10. The DNA for the CDR3 is TGTGCCAGCTCCGGGAGAGGGGGCAGTGGCTACACCTTC. Protein: CASSGRGGSGYTF. The variable domain in full, completed from reference TRBV2 and TRBJ1-2, reads EPEVTQTPSHQVTQMGQEVILRCVPISNHLYFYWYRQILGQKVEFLVSFYNNEISEKSEIFDDQFSVERPDGSNFTLKIRSTKLEDSAMYFCASSGRGGSGYTFGSGTRLTVV.

The chain carries TRBV4-1 and TRBJ1-6; 7 positions match TRBD1. Trimming took 0 bases from V and 5 from J; bases not matched to a gene: 7. CDR3 length equals 17 residues. Germline loops: CDR1 MGHRA, CDR2 YSYEKL. In nucleotides, the CDR3 is TGCGCCAGCAGCCAAGATTACAGGGGCGCGAATAATTCACCCCTCCACTTT. Its protein is CASSQDYRGANNSPLHF.

This chain connects TRBV29-1 to TRBJ2-7; D remains unclear. Deletions cut 0 bases from V and 0 bases from J, with 18 bases between. This CDR3 region has 17 residues. Germline V CDR1 and CDR2: SQVTM, ANQGSEA. The CDR3 loop reads CSVEDAPKAGLSYEQYF. In nucleotides, the CDR3 is TGCAGCGTTGAAGATGCCCCCAAGGCAGGCCTCTCCTACGAGCAGTACTTC.

The J gene is TRBJ2-7, the V gene TRBV5-1; D remains ambiguous. Trimming pared 4 bases from V and 2 bases from J, leaving 13 bases between. Germline CDR1 SGHRS, CDR2 YFSETQ. CDR3 size: 14 residues. The CDR3 nucleotides read TGCGCCAGCAGCCCGGCCCGGAGAGCCTACGAGCAGTACTTC. It encodes CASSPARRAYEQYF.

The chain carries TRBV6-2 or TRBV6-3 and TRBJ2-7; 10 nucleotides line up with TRBD1. The CDR3 runs to 16 residues. Germline assignment: CDR1 MNHEY and CDR2 SVGEGT. V was clipped by 5 bases and J by 1 base; unmatched bases: 8. CDR3 sequence reads: CASSKAGQGGSYEQYF. The CDR3 DNA reads as TGTGCCAGCAGTAAGGCAGGACAGGGGGGATCCTACGAGCAGTACTTC.

V and J are TRBV7-2 and TRBJ1-2; D is possibly TRBD1 (5 bases). Trimming cost V 1 base and J 4 bases, with 10 bases left between them. Germline V gene lookup returns CDR1 SGHTA and CDR2 FQGNSA. The CDR3 loop spans 14 amino acids. The CDR3 is CASSLGGGSYGYTF. CDR3 nucleotides: TGTGCCAGCAGCTTAGGGGGGGGTTCCTATGGCTACACCTTC. The variable domain in full, completed from reference TRBV7-2 and TRBJ1-2, reads GAGVSQSPSNKVTEKGKDVELRCDPISGHTALYWYRQSLGQGLEFLIYFQGNSAPDKSGLPSDRFSAERTGGSVSTLTIQRTQQEDSAVYLCASSLGGGSYGYTFGSGTRLTVV.

The CDR3 here is CASSPTSGETDTQYF. CDR3 coding DNA: TGTGCCAGCTCACCAACTAGCGGGGAAACAGATACGCAGTATTTT. This chain uses TRBV18 with TRBJ2-3; TRBD2 matches at 10 bases. CDR3 size: 15 residues. Per germline, CDR1 KGHSH and CDR2 LQKENI. Trimming cost V 2 bases and J 3 bases; bases outside gene matches: 2.

The genes are TRBV5-4 and TRBJ1-2; 10 nucleotides agree with TRBD1. This CDR3 has 18 amino acids. V lost 4 bases and J lost 4; bases outside the gene matches: 16. The germline V gene has CDR1 SGHNT and CDR2 YYREEE (reference sequence). The CDR3 reads CASSLTWPGQGEAYGYTF. The CDR3 DNA reads TGTGCCAGCAGCCTCACGTGGCCCGGACAGGGGGAAGCCTATGGCTACACCTTC.

The gene calls are TRBV6-5 and TRBJ1-1, with 8 bases aligning to TRBD1. Germline V gene lookup returns CDR1 MNHEY and CDR2 SVGAGI. V lost 0 bases and J lost 7; bases outside the gene matches: 7. The CDR3 extends over 15 amino acids. This chain's CDR3 is CASSYSAGGELEAFF. For the CDR3, the DNA is TGTGCCAGCAGTTACTCTGCAGGGGGCGAGCTTGAAGCTTTCTTT.

This clone was seen just once. The chain recombines TRBV10-2 with TRBJ1-5; D might be TRBD1 (5 bases). V was pared by 3 bases and J by 5 bases, with 11 bases between. The length of the CDR3 is 14 residues. In germline, CDR1 is WSHSY, CDR2 SAAADI. For the CDR3, the DNA is TGCGCCAGCAGTGACCAGGGTGAAGATCAGCCCCAGCATTTT. This gives the protein CASSDQGEDQPQHF.

This chain joins TRBV3-1 (or the pseudogene TRBV3-2) and TRBJ2-1; 11 bases map to TRBD2. V dropped 4 bases and J dropped 1; count of bases not matched to a gene: 3. The CDR3 is 16 residues long. Germline V gene lookup returns CDR1 LGHDT and CDR2 YNNKEL (reference sequence). The CDR3 DNA sequence: TGTGCCAGCAGCCGGTCTAGCGGGGGGTCCTACAATGAGCAGTTCTTC. It encodes CASSRSSGGSYNEQFF.

The genes are TRBV5-5 and TRBJ1-1, with D unresolved. Trimming took 2 bases from V and 5 from J, leaving 16 bases between them. Germline loops: CDR1 SGHKS, CDR2 YYEKEE (reference sequence). The CDR3 extends over 15 amino acids. CDR3 bases: TGTGCCAGCAGCTTTAAGGGTCTCGGAGGGACTGAAGCTTTCTTT. It encodes CASSFKGLGGTEAFF.

The chain joins TRBV7-9 to TRBJ2-2; TRBD1 matches 8 bases. The CDR3 runs 19 residues. Germline assignment: CDR1 SEHNR and CDR2 FQNEAQ (reference sequence). The trim removed 1 base at V and 5 bases at J, leaving 15 bases unmatched. The CDR3 sequence: CASSLDLGPPGGLTGELFF. Written as DNA, the CDR3 is TGTGCCAGCAGCTTAGATCTGGGGCCACCAGGGGGCCTTACCGGGGAGCTGTTTTTT. Full variable domain (rest looked up from reference TRBV7-9 and TRBJ2-2): DTGVSQNPRHKITKRGQNVTFRCDPISEHNRLYWYRQTLGQGPEFLTYFQNEAQLEKSRLLSDRFSAERPKGSFSTLEIQRTEQGDSAMYLCASSLDLGPPGGLTGELFFGEGSRLTVL.

The chain employs TRBV5-1 and TRBJ2-3; tentatively, D is TRBD2 (6 bases). This CDR3 comprises 13 residues. Germline V gives CDR1 SGHRS, CDR2 YFSETQ. With 3 bases removed from V and 5 bases from J, the gap between germline ends came to 10 bases. The CDR3 sequence is CASSSSGGDTQYF. The CDR3 nucleotides read TGCGCCAGCAGCTCGTCCGGGGGAGATACGCAGTATTTT.

The V and J genes are TRBV10-2 and TRBJ2-3; 8 positions agree with TRBD2. Germline trimming cut 6 bases from V and 2 bases from J; bases unmatched to any gene: 10. Germline CDR1 reads WSHSY; CDR2 reads SAAADI. This CDR3 region has 16 residues. CDR3 residues: CASRGTVAGTTDTQYF. Written as DNA, the CDR3 is TGCGCCAGCAGGGGTACTGTAGCGGGGACCACAGATACGCAGTATTTT.

The chain carries TRBV29-1 and TRBJ2-3, with D tentatively TRBD1 (7 bases). CDR1 is SQVTM and CDR2 is ANQGSEA in the germline V gene. The CDR3 is 16 amino acids. V was cut by 4 bases and J by 0 bases, with 17 bases left in between. The DNA of the CDR3 is TGCAGCGTTGGAGGGGGCAGGGGACTCAGCACAGATACGCAGTATTTT. Translated: CSVGGGRGLSTDTQYF.

The chain is built from TRBV27 and TRBJ2-7, with D possibly TRBD1 on 6 matching bases. This CDR3 is 15 amino acids long. The ends were cut back, 2 bases at V and 3 bases at J, with 14 bases in the middle. CDR1 is MNHEY, CDR2 SMNVEV, per germline (reference sequence). CDR3 sequence (DNA): TGTGCCAGCAGTTTAGTGGGGGCCCCCTTCTACGAGCAGTACTTC. Translation: CASSLVGAPFYEQYF.

This clone was recorded only once. This rearrangement joins TRBV5-4 to TRBJ2-5; 7 bases map to TRBD2. This CDR3 is 13 amino acids long. Looked up from germline, CDR1 is SGHNT and CDR2 is YYREEE (reference sequence). Germline trimming cut 4 bases from V and 5 bases from J; bases unmatched to any gene: 5. The CDR3 loop is CASSPGEGETQYF. In DNA form, the CDR3 reads TGTGCCAGCAGCCCTGGGGAGGGGGAGACCCAGTACTTC.

J is TRBJ2-2 and V is TRBV19, with D possibly being TRBD2 (6 bases). The germline V gene has CDR1 LNHDA and CDR2 SQIVND (reference sequence). V was trimmed by 1 base and J by 5 bases, leaving 8 bases between them. This CDR3 comprises 14 residues. CDR3 in amino acids: CASSIAGRTGELFF. The CDR3 coding sequence is TGTGCCAGTAGTATAGCGGGGAGGACCGGGGAGCTGTTTTTT. Based on the CDR3 plus reference TRBV19 and TRBJ2-2, the full variable domain is DGGITQSPKYLFRKEGQNVTLSCEQNLNHDAMYWYRQDPGQGLRLIYYSQIVNDFQKGDIAEGYSVSREKKESFPLTVTSAQKNPTAFYLCASSIAGRTGELFFGEGSRLTVL.

The chain recombines TRBV7-9 with TRBJ2-3; a weak D match, TRBD2 (5 bases). CDR1 and CDR2 (germline): SEHNR, FQNEAQ (reference sequence). V was clipped by 5 bases and J by 4 bases, with 13 bases between them. CDR3 length: 14 amino acids. The CDR3 is CASSPRGLPDTQYF. The CDR3 coding sequence is TGTGCCAGCAGCCCGCGCGGGTTGCCAGATACGCAGTATTTT.

V usage is TRBV3-1 (or the pseudogene TRBV3-2) and J usage is TRBJ2-3; 7 bases fit TRBD2. CDR3 size: 16 residues. V lost 5 bases and J lost 2; bases outside the gene matches: 10. The germline V gene encodes CDR1 LGHDT and CDR2 YNNKEL (reference sequence). The chain's CDR3 is CASSTSRDYLTDTQYF. The DNA of the CDR3 is TGTGCCAGCAGCACAAGTCGGGACTACCTCACAGATACGCAGTATTTT.

The chain uses TRBV15 and TRBJ2-3; 11 nucleotides match TRBD2. The CDR3 covers 16 residues. V trimming: 5 bases; J trimming: 0 bases; junction bases outside the gene matches: 4. The V gene's germline CDR1 is LNHNV and CDR2 YYDKDF (reference sequence). The CDR3 spells CATSPLAGVSTDTQYF. The CDR3 DNA sequence: TGTGCCACCAGCCCACTAGCGGGGGTTAGCACAGATACGCAGTATTTT.

This clone showed up just once. The CDR3 DNA reads TGTGCCAGCAGTTTAATTCGTCCATACCTAGGTTCTGGAAACACCATATATTTT. Translation: CASSLIRPYLGSGNTIYF. The rearrangement uses TRBV28 and TRBJ1-3; D gene ambiguous. Germline V CDR1 and CDR2: MDHEN, SYDVKM. This CDR3 spans 18 amino acids. Between the trimmed V and J ends, which lost 2 bases and 1 base, there was a span of 18 bases.

The J gene is TRBJ2-7, the V gene TRBV7-9; 7 bases agree with TRBD2. This CDR3 contains 14 residues. CDR1 and CDR2 from the germline V gene are SEHNR and FQNEAQ (reference sequence). The junction had 9 bases not matched to a gene; V was cut back by 3 bases and J by 7 bases. CDR3 in amino acids: CASSFPGEGGEQYF. The CDR3 DNA reads as TGTGCCAGCAGCTTCCCGGGGGAGGGTGGGGAGCAGTACTTC. The full variable domain, rest sourced from reference TRBV7-9 and TRBJ2-7, is DTGVSQNPRHKITKRGQNVTFRCDPISEHNRLYWYRQTLGQGPEFLTYFQNEAQLEKSRLLSDRFSAERPKGSFSTLEIQRTEQGDSAMYLCASSFPGEGGEQYFGPGTRLTVT.

The chain links TRBV7-3 to TRBJ2-6; tentatively, D is TRBD1 (6 bases). The CDR3 has 18 amino acids. Germline V CDR1 and CDR2: SGHTA, FQGTGA. V was trimmed by 5 bases and J by 4 bases, leaving 21 bases between them. CDR3 in amino acids: CASSPAPGWGRGANVLTF. The CDR3 DNA sequence: TGTGCCAGCAGCCCGGCGCCAGGCTGGGGGCGAGGGGCCAACGTCCTGACTTTC.

The V gene is TRBV18, the J gene TRBJ2-7; 8 nucleotides align to TRBD2. The CDR3 loop spans 15 amino acids. CDR1 is KGHSH, CDR2 LQKENI, per germline. J gave up 2 bases and V 5 bases, and 8 bases lay outside the gene matches. The CDR3 coding sequence is TGTGCCAGCTCATCCGGGCGGGGGGCAGCCTACGAGCAGTACTTC. Translation gives CASSSGRGAAYEQYF.